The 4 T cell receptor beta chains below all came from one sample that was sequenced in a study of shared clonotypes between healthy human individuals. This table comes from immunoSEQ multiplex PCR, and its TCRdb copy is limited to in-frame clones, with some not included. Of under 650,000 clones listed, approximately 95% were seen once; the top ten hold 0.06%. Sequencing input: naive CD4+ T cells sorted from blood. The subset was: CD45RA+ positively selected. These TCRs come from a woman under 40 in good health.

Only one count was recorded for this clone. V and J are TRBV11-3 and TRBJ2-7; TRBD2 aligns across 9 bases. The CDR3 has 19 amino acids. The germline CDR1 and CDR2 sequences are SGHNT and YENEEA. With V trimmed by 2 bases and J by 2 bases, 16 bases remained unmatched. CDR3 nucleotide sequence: TGTGCCAGCAGCTTACCCGGGGTAGCGGGAGACGGGGGCGCCTACGAGCAGTACTTC. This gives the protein CASSLPGVAGDGGAYEQYF.

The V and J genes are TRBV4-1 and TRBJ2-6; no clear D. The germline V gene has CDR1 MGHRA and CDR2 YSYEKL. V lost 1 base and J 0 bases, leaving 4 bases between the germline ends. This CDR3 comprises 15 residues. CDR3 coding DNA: TGCGCCAGCAGCCAAGGACACTCTGGGGCCAACGTCCTGACTTTC. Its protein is CASSQGHSGANVLTF.

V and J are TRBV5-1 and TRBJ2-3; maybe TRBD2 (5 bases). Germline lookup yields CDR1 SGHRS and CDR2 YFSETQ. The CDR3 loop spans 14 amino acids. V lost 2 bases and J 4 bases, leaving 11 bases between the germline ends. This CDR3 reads CASSFLGNSDTQYF. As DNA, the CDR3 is TGCGCCAGCAGCTTTCTCGGGAATTCAGATACGCAGTATTTT.

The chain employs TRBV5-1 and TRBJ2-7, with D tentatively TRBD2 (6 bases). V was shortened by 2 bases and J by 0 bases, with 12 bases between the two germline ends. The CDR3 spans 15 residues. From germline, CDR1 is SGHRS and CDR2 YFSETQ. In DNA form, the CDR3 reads TGCGCCAGCAGCTTACAACGGGAGAGCTCCTACGAGCAGTACTTC. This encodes CASSLQRESSYEQYF.